This T cell receptor (beta chain) originates from a study of technical replicates of blood from several donors. Some clones are missing from TCRdb's copy, which holds only in-frame ones; the method was immunoSEQ multiplex PCR. The sample shows 50,000 or so clones, roughly nine tenths of them seen only once. The CDR3 sequence is 15 residues long. The ends were cut back, 0 bases at V and 0 bases at J, with 4 bases in the middle. Germline V CDR1 and CDR2: SGHRS, YFSETQ. Sequencing was performed on PBMCs. The rearrangement uses TRBV5-1 and TRBJ2-6, with no clear D. This clonotype was obtained from a human donor in good health. Some clones in this sample may be carry-over from other donors' samples. The CDR3 spells CASSLDGSGANVLTF. The DNA for the CDR3 is TGCGCCAGCAGCTTGGACGGCTCTGGGGCCAACGTCCTGACTTTC.